This entry lists 26 T cell receptor beta chains sequenced from one sample in a study of OX40 agonist ivuxolimab in advanced cancers. This table comes from immunoSEQ multiplex PCR, and its TCRdb copy is limited to in-frame clones, with some not included. The sample contains 37,000 or so clones, 86% of which appear only once. Specimen: CD4+ or CD8+ T cells sorted from blood, collected in a trial of the OX40 agonist ivuxolimab. All receptors derive from an adult with an advanced solid tumor such as melanoma, head and neck, liver or kidney cancer.

The genes are TRBV11-2 and TRBJ2-7; 7 positions agree with TRBD1. The J segment lost 3 bases and the V segment lost 5 bases, leaving 7 bases of the junction unmatched. The CDR3 runs to 14 residues. Germline CDR1 and CDR2: SGHAT and FQNNGV. Here the CDR3 DNA reads TGTGCCAGCAGCCGAGCAGGGGGTAGCTACGAGCAGTACTTC. This sequence encodes CASSRAGGSYEQYF. Combining the CDR3 with reference TRBV11-2 and TRBJ2-7 gives the whole variable domain EAGVAQSPRYKIIEKRQSVAFWCNPISGHATLYWYQQILGQGPKLLIQFQNNGVVDDSQLPKDRFSAERLKGVDSTLKIQPAKLEDSAVYLCASSRAGGSYEQYFGPGTRLTVT.

Concerning this clone itself: This CDR3 is also generated by other DNA sequences in the sample. The genes are TRBV27 and TRBJ1-1; D not certain. CDR1 is MNHEY, CDR2 SMNVEV, per germline (reference sequence). The CDR3 has 13 residues. V was shortened by 3 bases and J by 0 bases, with 5 bases between the two germline ends. CDR3 sequence reads: CASSLIMNTEAFF. CDR3 nucleotide sequence: TGTGCCAGCAGTTTGATTATGAACACTGAAGCTTTCTTT.

The chain combines TRBV5-1 with TRBJ2-7; D assignment may be TRBD1 or TRBD2 (7 bases each). The CDR3 loop spans 17 amino acids. Germline V gene data show CDR1 as SGHRS and CDR2 as YFSETQ. Trimming removed 0 bases from V and 12 bases from J, with 28 bases in between. The CDR3 loop reads CASSLGGGTGASGRSYF. The CDR3 nucleotides read TGCGCCAGCAGCTTGGGAGGAGGAACAGGGGCTAGCGGTCGATCGTACTTC.

This sequence joins TRBV6-5 and TRBJ1-2; a possible D gene is TRBD1 (5 bases). Trimming left V 6 bases short and J 2 bases short, with 16 bases between. This CDR3 has 15 residues. Germline CDR1 is MNHEY and CDR2 is SVGAGI. Here the CDR3 DNA reads TGTGCCAGCAGGCAGGGCAGCATTGGAAACTATGGCTACACCTTC. It codes for CASRQGSIGNYGYTF.

This clone was recorded once. The J gene is TRBJ2-3, the V gene TRBV21-1; the D segment call TRBD2 is taken from the table without a DNA check. TRBV21-1 is a recognized pseudogene. The CDR3 runs 18 residues. The CDR3 DNA sequence: TGTGCCAGCAGCAAAGCTGGTCAGACTAGCGGGGGTACAGATACGCAGTATTTT. It yields the protein CASSKAGQTSGGTDTQYF.

The chain couples TRBV10-3 to TRBJ2-2, with TRBD1 identical over 7 bases. The CDR3 loop spans 18 amino acids. The V gene's germline CDR1 is ENHRY and CDR2 SYGVKD. The ends lost 4 bases at V and 0 bases at J; junction bases unmatched: 11. The CDR3, as DNA: TGTGCCATCAGTGGGGACAGCTCAAGGACGGCGAACACCGGGGAGCTGTTTTTT. As protein: CAISGDSSRTANTGELFF.

This chain connects TRBV7-8 to TRBJ2-1, with 9 bases matching TRBD2. The junction had 11 bases not matched to a gene; V was cut back by 4 bases and J by 4 bases. Germline V gene sequence: CDR1 SGHVS, CDR2 FQNEAQ. The CDR3 totals 17 residues. CDR3 coding DNA: TGTGCCAGCAGCTCCCTGGGAGCGGGGGGCACATACAATGAGCAGTTCTTC. Amino acids: CASSSLGAGGTYNEQFF.

V usage is TRBV10-3 and J usage is TRBJ2-7; TRBD1 matches at 11 bases. The length of the CDR3 is 13 residues. Losses at the gene ends were 8 bases for V and 1 base for J; bases not matched to a gene: 1. Germline V gene data show CDR1 as ENHRY and CDR2 as SYGVKD. This chain's CDR3 is CAIGTGGSYEQYF. In DNA, the CDR3 is TGTGCCATCGGGACAGGGGGTTCCTACGAGCAGTACTTC.

Details on this clone: Germline is not matched at one junction end, which may reflect a read error. J is TRBJ1-2 and V is TRBV6-6; no firm D call. Germline V gene sequence: CDR1 MNHNY, CDR2 SVGAGI (reference sequence). This CDR3 has 13 amino acids. The CDR3 spells CASSDKSKYGYTF. CDR3 DNA sequence: TGTGCCAGCAGTGACAAGTCTAAGTATGGCTACACCTTC.

CDR3 residues: CAISEPDRVYGYTF. DNA of the CDR3: TGTGCCATCAGTGAGCCAGACAGGGTCTATGGCTACACCTTC. The chain uses TRBV10-3 and TRBJ1-2; 7 positions match TRBD1. CDR1 is ENHRY and CDR2 is SYGVKD in the germline V gene. Trimming cost V 2 bases and J 4 bases; bases outside gene matches: 4. The CDR3 runs 14 residues.

The CDR3 DNA reads TGTGCCAGCTCATCGGGCCCGGGGGGCGCATCCTACGAGCAGTACTTC. This codes for CASSSGPGGASYEQYF. The rearrangement joins TRBV5-4 to TRBJ2-7, with a possible D match to TRBD2 (7 bases). CDR1 and CDR2 from the germline V gene are SGHNT and YYREEE (reference sequence). V was trimmed by 7 bases and J by 1 base, leaving 21 bases between them. The length of the CDR3 is 16 residues. The whole variable domain, filled in from reference TRBV5-4 and TRBJ2-7, reads ETGVTQSPTHLIKTRGQQVTLRCSSQSGHNTVSWYQQALGQGPQFIFQYYREEENGRGNFPPRFSGLQFPNYSSELNVNALELDDSALYLCASSSGPGGASYEQYFGPGTRLTVT.

The CDR3 reads CASSKGRDGLNQPQHF. As DNA, the CDR3 is TGTGCCAGTAGTAAGGGTCGCGACGGACTGAATCAGCCCCAGCATTTT. V usage is TRBV19 and J usage is TRBJ1-5, with D unclear. Per the germline V gene, CDR1 is LNHDA and CDR2 is SQIVND (reference sequence). This CDR3 region has 16 residues. The V end was cut by 4 bases, the J end by 4 bases, with 17 bases between. Full variable domain (missing parts from reference TRBV19 and TRBJ1-5): DGGITQSPKYLFRKEGQNVTLSCEQNLNHDAMYWYRQDPGQGLRLIYYSQIVNDFQKGDIAEGYSVSREKKESFPLTVTSAQKNPTAFYLCASSKGRDGLNQPQHFGDGTRLSIL.

The rearrangement links TRBV7-2 to TRBJ1-1, with 11 positions matching TRBD1. Germline V lookup: CDR1 SGHTA, CDR2 FQGNSA. The CDR3 runs to 14 residues. Trimming took 4 bases from V and 4 from J; bases not matched to a gene: 2. The CDR3 nucleotides are TGTGCCAGCAGCTGGGGACAGGGGGGCACTGAAGCTTTCTTT. Translation: CASSWGQGGTEAFF.

The chain employs TRBV9 and TRBJ2-7; 7 bases align to TRBD1. Germline V gives CDR1 SGDLS, CDR2 YYNGEE. The junction had 7 bases not matched to a gene; V was cut back by 0 bases and J by 7 bases. The CDR3 loop spans 14 amino acids. CDR3 amino acids: CASSVGKGQLEQYF. Here the CDR3 DNA reads TGTGCCAGCAGCGTAGGCAAGGGACAGCTAGAGCAGTACTTC.

The rearrangement uses TRBV7-9 and TRBJ2-3, with D hard to call. CDR1 SEHNR and CDR2 FQNEAQ come from the germline V gene (reference sequence). The ends were cut back, 4 bases at V and 3 bases at J, with 5 bases in the middle. The CDR3 totals 12 residues. CDR3 sequence: CASSYDTDTQYF. The CDR3 bases are TGTGCCAGCAGCTATGATACAGATACGCAGTATTTT.

The rearrangement joins TRBV12-2 to TRBJ1-6; TRBD1 reflects the table's D call only, with no check against the DNA. TRBV12-2 is flagged as a pseudogene. The CDR3 extends over 17 amino acids. The CDR3 spells CASRERRTGEEGSPLHF. For the CDR3, the DNA is TGTGCAAGTCGCGAAAGAAGGACAGGAGAAGAGGGTTCACCCCTCCACTTT.

The chain couples TRBV6-1 to TRBJ1-2, with D maybe TRBD1 (6 bases). The CDR3 loop spans 15 amino acids. The germline gives CDR1 MNHNS, CDR2 SASEGT. V was cut by 7 bases and J by 2 bases, with 17 bases left in between. Here the CDR3 DNA reads TGTGCCAGCAATGTACGAGACGGGACAAACTATGGCTACACCTTC. This encodes CASNVRDGTNYGYTF.

The CDR3 sequence: CASSVAGGRGEEAFF. The DNA for the CDR3 is TGTGCCAGCAGCGTAGCTGGGGGGCGTGGGGAGGAAGCTTTCTTT. The chain carries TRBV9 and TRBJ1-1; possibly TRBD1 for D (6 bases). This CDR3 spans 15 amino acids. Trimming removed 0 bases at V and 8 bases at J, with 17 bases between. Per germline, CDR1 SGDLS and CDR2 YYNGEE.

Note on this clone: Other nucleotide sequences in the sample specify the same CDR3. This chain connects TRBV9 to TRBJ2-1, with D possibly TRBD1 on 5 matching bases. This CDR3 contains 13 residues. Germline V CDR1 and CDR2: SGDLS, YYNGEE. Trimming cost V 3 bases and J 4 bases, with 8 bases left between them. The DNA for the CDR3 is TGTGCCAGCAGCGCGACAGAATACAATGAGCAGTTCTTC. Translation: CASSATEYNEQFF.

V usage is TRBV19 and J usage is TRBJ1-2; 7 nucleotides align to TRBD1. V was clipped by 1 base and J by 4 bases; unmatched bases: 0. Germline-derived CDR1 and CDR2 are LNHDA and SQIVND (reference sequence). The CDR3 consists of 13 residues. The CDR3 bases are TGTGCCAGTAGTATAGGGGACAGCTATGGCTACACCTTC. Translating gives CASSIGDSYGYTF.

The chain carries TRBV30 and TRBJ2-7; no firm D call. CDR3 length: 11 amino acids. CDR1 and CDR2 from the germline V gene are GTSNPN and SVGIG (reference sequence). The CDR3 loop reads CALAQWNEQYF. In DNA form, the CDR3 reads TGTGCGTTAGCACAGTGGAACGAGCAGTACTTC.

Only a few counts were recorded for this clone. The V call is TRBV9, the J call TRBJ1-6; D may be TRBD1 (5 bases). V was cut by 0 bases and J by 7 bases, with 11 bases left in between. CDR3 length: 15 residues. Germline V CDR1 and CDR2: SGDLS, YYNGEE. CDR3 protein: CASSVDGQGNSPLHF. CDR3 bases: TGTGCCAGCAGCGTAGACGGCCAGGGAAATTCACCCCTCCACTTT.

For this clone: The junction departs from germline at one end; a sequencing error may be responsible. This chain joins TRBV29-1 and TRBJ2-7; TRBD1 matches at 7 bases. The germline V gene has CDR1 SQVTM and CDR2 ANQGSEA. The CDR3 loop spans 12 amino acids. CDR3 loop: CSVEGQVGEQYF. In DNA, the CDR3 is TGCAGCGTGGAAGGACAGGTGGGCGAGCAGTACTTC.

The rearrangement links TRBV6-1 to TRBJ1-6; D is undetermined. Looked up from germline, CDR1 is MNHNS and CDR2 is SASEGT. Trimming removed 6 bases from V and 7 bases from J, with 4 bases in between. This CDR3 comprises 11 residues. The DNA of the CDR3 is TGTGCCAGCAGCGAAAATTCACCCCTCCACTTT. It yields the protein CASSENSPLHF.

In DNA form, the CDR3 reads TGCGCCAGTCGAAATGAGCAGTTCTTC. This encodes CASRNEQFF. This chain joins TRBV23-1 and TRBJ2-1; D is unclear. TRBV23-1 is an open reading frame, and its role is uncertain. Trimming shortened V by 9 bases and J by 7 bases, and 4 bases separated the two germline ends. This CDR3 has 9 amino acids.

This chain links TRBV6-5 with TRBJ2-3, with D perhaps matching TRBD2 (6 bases). Germline CDR1 reads MNHEY; CDR2 reads SVGAGI. This CDR3 comprises 14 residues. The V end lost 0 bases, the J end lost 4 bases, and 8 bases lay between the germline ends. CDR3: CASSYSGGADTQYF. CDR3 nucleotide sequence: TGTGCCAGCAGTTACTCGGGCGGGGCAGATACGCAGTATTTT.